Below are 14 T cell receptor beta chains sequenced from a single sample in a study of T-cell memory formation after mild COVID-19. One entry per CDR3 protein results from TCRdb running MiXCR on the 5' RACE reads. The sample holds 150,000 to 200,000 distinct CDR3 sequences; about 14% are singletons and the top ten take about 14%. The sequenced sample consisted of PBMCs or a T cell subset sorted from them (not recorded which). All receptors derive from an adult woman who had mild COVID-19 (a few samples of this study predate the infection). Cell type and time point are not known.

This clonotype came up many times. The chain recombines TRBV5-1 with TRBJ2-1; tentative D call: TRBD1 (5 bases). Per the germline V gene, CDR1 is SGHRS and CDR2 is YFSETQ. V lost 4 bases, J lost 2 bases, and 10 bases lay in between. The CDR3 has 14 residues. The CDR3 region has the DNA TGCGCCAGCAGCCGGCCAGGGACCTACAATGAGCAGTTCTTC. Its protein is CASSRPGTYNEQFF.

V is TRBV5-1 and J is TRBJ2-7, with D hard to call. The V and J ends lost 2 bases and 4 bases respectively, with 13 bases between them. The CDR3 contains 14 residues. CDR1 is SGHRS, CDR2 YFSETQ, per germline. The CDR3 region has the DNA TGCGCCAGCAGCTTTGTCCCGGAATCATACGAGCAGTACTTC. Translation: CASSFVPESYEQYF.

V is TRBV20-1 and J is TRBJ1-2; 8 bases line up with TRBD1. V lost 0 bases, J lost 4 bases, and 7 bases stayed unmatched. Germline CDR1 is DFQATT and CDR2 is SNEGSKA (reference sequence). This CDR3 region has 15 residues. CDR3 in amino acids: CSAREPSTGGYGYTF. The CDR3 DNA sequence: TGCAGTGCTAGAGAACCCTCAACAGGGGGCTATGGCTACACCTTC.

J is TRBJ1-4 and V is TRBV18; D is ambiguous. V was cut by 3 bases and J by 8 bases, with 7 bases left in between. CDR1 KGHSH and CDR2 LQKENI come from the germline V gene. This CDR3 comprises 12 residues. CDR3 amino acids: CASSPAGEKLFF. CDR3 coding DNA: TGTGCCAGCTCACCCGCCGGAGAAAAACTGTTTTTT.

The chain couples TRBV5-5 to TRBJ2-5, with D possibly TRBD2 on 5 matching bases. Between the trimmed V and J ends, which lost 2 bases and 5 bases, there was a span of 10 bases. The CDR3 spans 13 residues. Germline CDR1 and CDR2: SGHKS and YYEKEE (reference sequence). The CDR3 reads CASSFEGGETQYF. In DNA, the CDR3 is TGTGCCAGCAGCTTTGAGGGCGGGGAGACCCAGTACTTC.

V is TRBV11-1 and J is TRBJ2-3; D is tentatively TRBD1 or TRBD2 (5 bases each). Trimming took 5 bases from V and 4 from J, leaving 22 bases between them. Germline values: CDR1 SGHAT, CDR2 FQDESV (reference sequence). The CDR3 extends over 17 amino acids. CDR3: CASSRSSPGNGADTQYF. CDR3 nucleotides: TGTGCCAGCAGCCGATCGAGCCCAGGGAACGGGGCAGATACGCAGTATTTT. Based on the CDR3 plus reference TRBV11-1 and TRBJ2-3, the full variable domain is EAEVAQSPRYKITEKSQAVAFWCDPISGHATLYWYRQILGQGPELLVQFQDESVVDDSQLPKDRFSAERLKGVDSTLKIQPAELGDSAMYLCASSRSSPGNGADTQYFGPGTRLTVL.

This clonotype occurred many times. V is TRBV6-6 and J is TRBJ1-3; D is unclear. This CDR3 comprises 13 residues. In germline, CDR1 is MNHNY, CDR2 SVGAGI (reference sequence). V gave up 6 bases and J gave up 2 bases, with 8 bases separating them. Written as DNA, the CDR3 is TGTGCCAGCAGCCGACATGCTGGAAACACCATATATTTT. Translation: CASSRHAGNTIYF.

This clonotype was counted many times. The chain combines TRBV20-1 with TRBJ2-1; 14 nucleotides align to TRBD2. CDR3 length equals 17 residues. The germline V gene has CDR1 DFQATT and CDR2 SNEGSKA (reference sequence). J was trimmed by 0 bases and V by 7 bases; bases with no gene match: 8. CDR3 sequence (DNA): TGCAGTGGCATGGGACTAGCGGGAGCAGTCTCCTACAATGAGCAGTTCTTC. It is translated as CSGMGLAGAVSYNEQFF.

The rearrangement joins TRBV6-2 or TRBV6-3 to TRBJ2-2; D is unclear. CDR1 is MNHEY, CDR2 SVGEGT, per germline. The length of the CDR3 is 13 residues. The V end was cut by 3 bases, the J end by 7 bases, with 9 bases between. The CDR3 sequence is CASSYGMRGELFF. In nucleotides, the CDR3 is TGTGCCAGCAGTTATGGAATGCGCGGGGAGCTGTTTTTT.

This clonotype occurred a few times. The chain couples TRBV24-1 to TRBJ1-2; D gene unclear. This CDR3 region has 11 residues. Germline V gene lookup returns CDR1 KGHDR and CDR2 SFDVKD. V was clipped by 9 bases and J by 0 bases, with 4 bases between them. The CDR3 DNA sequence: TGTGCCACCGGAGCTAACTATGGCTACACCTTC. Amino acids: CATGANYGYTF.

This clonotype has only a few counts. The CDR3 coding sequence is TGTGCCAGCAGTTTGGGACAGGGAGGGACCGACGAGCAGTACTTC. This gives the protein CASSLGQGGTDEQYF. The chain joins TRBV6-5 to TRBJ2-7; 9 bases align to TRBD1. The CDR3 is made up of 15 amino acids. V shed 4 bases, J shed 5 bases, and the junction held 9 bases outside the gene matches. Germline loops: CDR1 MNHEY, CDR2 SVGAGI.

This clonotype has more than one count but fewer than ten. The V gene is TRBV19, the J gene TRBJ2-2, with TRBD1 as a possible D gene (5 bases). V lost 2 bases and J 1 base, leaving 8 bases between the germline ends. The CDR3 extends over 15 amino acids. Per germline, CDR1 LNHDA and CDR2 SQIVND (reference sequence). CDR3 loop: CASSISGQNTGELFF. For the CDR3, the DNA is TGTGCCAGTAGTATATCAGGGCAGAACACCGGGGAGCTGTTTTTT.

This clonotype was detected many times. This sequence joins TRBV4-2 and TRBJ2-1; 8 bases match TRBD2. This CDR3 contains 17 residues. Germline CDR1 and CDR2: LGHNA and YNFKEQ. Trimming cost V 1 base and J 3 bases; bases outside gene matches: 8. CDR3 sequence: CASSQGAGGGIYNEQFF. The CDR3 DNA follows: TGTGCCAGCAGCCAAGGGGCGGGCGGGGGGATCTACAATGAGCAGTTCTTC.

This clonotype came up once. The gene calls are TRBV12-3 or TRBV12-4 and TRBJ2-2; D might be TRBD1 (5 bases). The end of the DNA fits TRBJ1-4 better, so the J call may be wrong. The CDR3 loop spans 14 amino acids. CDR3 loop: CASSPGLAGGKLFF. The CDR3, as DNA: TGTGCCAGCAGTCCCGGACTAGCGGGGGGAAAACTGTTTTTT.